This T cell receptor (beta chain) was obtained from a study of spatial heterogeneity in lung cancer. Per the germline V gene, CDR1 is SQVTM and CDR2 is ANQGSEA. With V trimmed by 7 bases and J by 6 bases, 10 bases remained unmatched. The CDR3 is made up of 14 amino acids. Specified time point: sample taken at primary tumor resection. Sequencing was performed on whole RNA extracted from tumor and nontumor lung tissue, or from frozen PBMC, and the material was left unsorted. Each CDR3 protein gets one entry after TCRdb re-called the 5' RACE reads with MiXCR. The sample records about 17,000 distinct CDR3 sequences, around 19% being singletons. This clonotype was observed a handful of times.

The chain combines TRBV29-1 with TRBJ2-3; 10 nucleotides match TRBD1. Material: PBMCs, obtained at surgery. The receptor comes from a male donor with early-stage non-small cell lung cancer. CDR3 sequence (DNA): TGCAGCGCCGACCTGACAGGGGGCAGGGATACGCAGTATTTT. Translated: CSADLTGGRDTQYF.